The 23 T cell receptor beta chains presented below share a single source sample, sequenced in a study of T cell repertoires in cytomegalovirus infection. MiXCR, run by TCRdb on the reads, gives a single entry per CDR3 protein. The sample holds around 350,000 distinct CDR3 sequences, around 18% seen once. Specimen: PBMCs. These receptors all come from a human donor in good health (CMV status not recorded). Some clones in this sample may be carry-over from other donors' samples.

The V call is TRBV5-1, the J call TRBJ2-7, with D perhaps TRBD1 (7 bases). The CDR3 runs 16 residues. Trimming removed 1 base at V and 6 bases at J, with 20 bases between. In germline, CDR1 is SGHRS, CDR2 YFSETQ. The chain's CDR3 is CASSLYGDSQGGEQYF. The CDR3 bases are TGCGCCAGCAGCTTGTACGGGGACAGCCAGGGAGGCGAGCAGTACTTC.

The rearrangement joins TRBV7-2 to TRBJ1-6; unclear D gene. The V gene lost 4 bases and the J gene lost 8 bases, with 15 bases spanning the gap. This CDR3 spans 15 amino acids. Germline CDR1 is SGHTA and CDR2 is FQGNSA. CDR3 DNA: TGTGCCAGCAGCTCATCGGACGTGGGATATTCACCCCTCCACTTT. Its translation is CASSSSDVGYSPLHF.

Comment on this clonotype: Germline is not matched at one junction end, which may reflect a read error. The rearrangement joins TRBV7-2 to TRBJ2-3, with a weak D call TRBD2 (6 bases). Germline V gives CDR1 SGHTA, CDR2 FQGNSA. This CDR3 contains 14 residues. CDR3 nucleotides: TGTGCCAGCAGCTTTAGCGGAAGCACAGAGACGCAGTATTTT. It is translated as CASSFSGSTETQYF.

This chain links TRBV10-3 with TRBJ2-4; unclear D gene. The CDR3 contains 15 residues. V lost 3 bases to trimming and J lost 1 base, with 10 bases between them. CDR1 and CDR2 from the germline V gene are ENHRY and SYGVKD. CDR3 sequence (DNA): TGTGCCATCAGTGATGTAGGTTCGGCCAAAAACATTCAGTACTTC. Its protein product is CAISDVGSAKNIQYF.

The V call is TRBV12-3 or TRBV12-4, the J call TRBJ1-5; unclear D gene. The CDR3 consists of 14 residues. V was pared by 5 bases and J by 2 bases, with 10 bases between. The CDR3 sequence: CASSEGNGNQPQHF. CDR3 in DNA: TGTGCCAGCAGTGAAGGGAACGGCAATCAGCCCCAGCATTTT.

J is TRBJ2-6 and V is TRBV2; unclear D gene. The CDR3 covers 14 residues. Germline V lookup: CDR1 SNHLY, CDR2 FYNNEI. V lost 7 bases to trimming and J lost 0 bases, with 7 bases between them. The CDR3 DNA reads TGTGCCAGCAAGGATGACTCTGGGGCCAACGTCCTGACTTTC. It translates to CASKDDSGANVLTF.

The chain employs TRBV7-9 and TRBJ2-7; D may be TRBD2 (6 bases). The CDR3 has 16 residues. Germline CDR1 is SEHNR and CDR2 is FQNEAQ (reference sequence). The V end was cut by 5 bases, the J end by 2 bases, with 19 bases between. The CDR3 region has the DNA TGTGCCAGCAGCCCTTCGGAAAGCGGGCCCACCTACGAGCAGTACTTC. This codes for CASSPSESGPTYEQYF.

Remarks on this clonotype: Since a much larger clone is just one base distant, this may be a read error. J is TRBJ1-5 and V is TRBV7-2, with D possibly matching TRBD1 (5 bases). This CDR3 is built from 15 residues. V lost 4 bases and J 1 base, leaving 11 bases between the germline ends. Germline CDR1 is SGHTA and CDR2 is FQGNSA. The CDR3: CASSSRSGSNQPQHF. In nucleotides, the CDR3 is TGTGCCAGCAGCTCACGGTCAGGGAGCAATCAGCCCCAGCATTTT.

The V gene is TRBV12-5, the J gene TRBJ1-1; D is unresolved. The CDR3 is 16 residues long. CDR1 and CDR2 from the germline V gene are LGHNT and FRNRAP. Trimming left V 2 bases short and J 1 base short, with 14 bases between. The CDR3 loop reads CASGLLGQISNTEAFF. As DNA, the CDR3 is TGTGCTAGTGGTTTGCTGGGCCAGATTTCGAACACTGAAGCTTTCTTT. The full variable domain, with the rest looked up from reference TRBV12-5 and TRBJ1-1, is DARVTQTPRHKVTEMGQEVTMRCQPILGHNTVFWYRQTMMQGLELLAYFRNRAPLDDSGMPKDRFSAEMPDATLATLKIQPSEPRDSAVYFCASGLLGQISNTEAFFGQGTRLTVV.

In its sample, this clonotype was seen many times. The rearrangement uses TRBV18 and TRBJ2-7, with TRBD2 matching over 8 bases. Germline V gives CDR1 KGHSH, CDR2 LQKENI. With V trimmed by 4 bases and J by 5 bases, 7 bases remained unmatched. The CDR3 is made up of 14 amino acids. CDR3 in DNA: TGTGCCAGCTCACATGGCGGTAGCGGGAACGAGCAGTACTTC. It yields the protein CASSHGGSGNEQYF.

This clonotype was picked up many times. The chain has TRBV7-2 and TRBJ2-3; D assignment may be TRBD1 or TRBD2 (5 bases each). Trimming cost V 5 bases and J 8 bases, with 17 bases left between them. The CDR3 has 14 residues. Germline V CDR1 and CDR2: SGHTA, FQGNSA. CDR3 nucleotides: TGTGCCAGCAGCGGCGGGTGGGGCCCAACTACGCAGTATTTT. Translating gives CASSGGWGPTTQYF.

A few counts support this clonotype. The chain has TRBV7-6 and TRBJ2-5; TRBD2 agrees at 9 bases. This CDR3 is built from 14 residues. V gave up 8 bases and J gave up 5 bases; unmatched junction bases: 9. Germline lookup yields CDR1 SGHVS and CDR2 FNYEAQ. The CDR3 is CASRRAGGPETQYF. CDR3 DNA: TGTGCCAGCCGGCGGGCGGGAGGGCCGGAGACCCAGTACTTC.

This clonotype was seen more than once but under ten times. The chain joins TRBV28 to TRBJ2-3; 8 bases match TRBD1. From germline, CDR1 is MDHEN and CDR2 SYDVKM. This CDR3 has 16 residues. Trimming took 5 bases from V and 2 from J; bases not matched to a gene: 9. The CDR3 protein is CASSATRQGLTDTQYF. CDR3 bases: TGTGCCAGCAGTGCCACCCGACAGGGGCTCACAGATACGCAGTATTTT.

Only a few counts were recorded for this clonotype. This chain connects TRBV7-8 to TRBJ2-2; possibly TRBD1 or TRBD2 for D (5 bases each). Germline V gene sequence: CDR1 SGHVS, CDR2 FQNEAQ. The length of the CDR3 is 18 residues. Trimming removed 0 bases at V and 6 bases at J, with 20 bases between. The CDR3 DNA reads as TGTGCCAGCAGCTTAGCTCCCCGGGACGCCGGGTGGGCCGGGGAGCTGTTTTTT. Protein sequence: CASSLAPRDAGWAGELFF.

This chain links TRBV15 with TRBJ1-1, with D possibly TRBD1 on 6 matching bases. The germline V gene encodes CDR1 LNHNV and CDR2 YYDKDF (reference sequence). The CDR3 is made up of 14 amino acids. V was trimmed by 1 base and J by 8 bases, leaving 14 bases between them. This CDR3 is CATSRGLGGGEAFF. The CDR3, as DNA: TGTGCCACCAGCAGAGGCCTAGGGGGAGGGGAAGCTTTCTTT.

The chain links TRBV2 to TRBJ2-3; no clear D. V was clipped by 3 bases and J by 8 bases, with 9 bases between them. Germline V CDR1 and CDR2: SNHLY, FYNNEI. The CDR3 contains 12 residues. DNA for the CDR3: TGTGCCAGCAGTGAGGTGGTCGGTACGCAGTATTTT. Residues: CASSEVVGTQYF.

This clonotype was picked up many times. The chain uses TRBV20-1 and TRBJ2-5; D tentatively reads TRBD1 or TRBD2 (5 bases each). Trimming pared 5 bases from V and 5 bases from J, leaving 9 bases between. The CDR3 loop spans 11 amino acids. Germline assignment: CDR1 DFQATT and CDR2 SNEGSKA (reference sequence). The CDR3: CSAWDVETQYF. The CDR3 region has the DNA TGCAGTGCTTGGGACGTGGAGACCCAGTACTTC.

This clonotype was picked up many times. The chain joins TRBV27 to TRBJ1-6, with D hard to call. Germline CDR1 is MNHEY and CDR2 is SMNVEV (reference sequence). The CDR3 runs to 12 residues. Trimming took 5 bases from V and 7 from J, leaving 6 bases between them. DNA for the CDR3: TGTGCCAGCAGTAAAGGGAATTCACCCCTCCACTTT. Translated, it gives CASSKGNSPLHF.

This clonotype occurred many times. The CDR3 sequence: CASSKRLAETQYF. DNA for the CDR3: TGTGCCAGCAGCAAACGACTAGCCGAGACCCAGTACTTC. This chain uses TRBV7-2 with TRBJ2-5, with 7 bases aligning to TRBD2. The CDR3 is made up of 13 amino acids. Trimming cost V 5 bases and J 5 bases; bases outside gene matches: 5. The germline V gene encodes CDR1 SGHTA and CDR2 FQGNSA.

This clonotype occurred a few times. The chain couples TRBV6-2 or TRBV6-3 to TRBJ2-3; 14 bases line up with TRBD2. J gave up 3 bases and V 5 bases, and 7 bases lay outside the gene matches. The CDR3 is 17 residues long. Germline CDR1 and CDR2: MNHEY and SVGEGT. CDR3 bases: TGTGCCAGCAGTATCGGGACTAGCGGGAGTTCGACAGATACGCAGTATTTT. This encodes CASSIGTSGSSTDTQYF.

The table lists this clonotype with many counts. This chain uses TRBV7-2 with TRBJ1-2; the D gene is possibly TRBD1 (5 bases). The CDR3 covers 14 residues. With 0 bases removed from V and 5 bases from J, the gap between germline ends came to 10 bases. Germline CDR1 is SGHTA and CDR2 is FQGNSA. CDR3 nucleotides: TGTGCCAGCAGCTTAGCGAGGCAGGGTTATGGCTACACCTTC. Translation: CASSLARQGYGYTF. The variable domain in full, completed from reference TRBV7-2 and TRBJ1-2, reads GAGVSQSPSNKVTEKGKDVELRCDPISGHTALYWYRQSLGQGLEFLIYFQGNSAPDKSGLPSDRFSAERTGGSVSTLTIQRTQQEDSAVYLCASSLARQGYGYTFGSGTRLTVV.

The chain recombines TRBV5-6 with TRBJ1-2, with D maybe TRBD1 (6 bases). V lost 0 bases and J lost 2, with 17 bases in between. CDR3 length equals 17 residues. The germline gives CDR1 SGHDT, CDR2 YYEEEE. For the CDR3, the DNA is TGTGCCAGCAGCTTGGCCGGCCCCCAGGGGCTCAACTATGGCTACACCTTC. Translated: CASSLAGPQGLNYGYTF.

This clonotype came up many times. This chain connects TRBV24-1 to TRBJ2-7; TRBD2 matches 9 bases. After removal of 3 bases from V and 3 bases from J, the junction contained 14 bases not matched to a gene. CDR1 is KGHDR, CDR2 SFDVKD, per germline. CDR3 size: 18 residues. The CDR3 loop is CATSDPLPTSGLVYEQYF. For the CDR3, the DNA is TGTGCCACCAGTGATCCCCTCCCTACTAGCGGGCTTGTCTACGAGCAGTACTTC.